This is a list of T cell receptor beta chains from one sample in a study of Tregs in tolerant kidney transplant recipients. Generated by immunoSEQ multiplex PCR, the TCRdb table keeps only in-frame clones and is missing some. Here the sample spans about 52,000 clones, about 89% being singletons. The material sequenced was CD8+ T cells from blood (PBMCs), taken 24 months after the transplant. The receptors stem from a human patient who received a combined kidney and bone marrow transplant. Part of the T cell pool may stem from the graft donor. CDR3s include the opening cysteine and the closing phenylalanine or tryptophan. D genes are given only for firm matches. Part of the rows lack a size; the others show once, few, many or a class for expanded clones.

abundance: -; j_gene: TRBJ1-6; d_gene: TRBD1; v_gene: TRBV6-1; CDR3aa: CASSAPRGQSYNSPLHF; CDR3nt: TGTGCCAGCAGTGCCCCTAGGGGACAGAGTTATAATTCACCCCTCCACTTT
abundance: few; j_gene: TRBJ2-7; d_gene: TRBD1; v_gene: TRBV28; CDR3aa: CASNLSPGQGAYEQYF; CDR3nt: TGTGCCAGCAACCTCTCTCCGGGACAGGGGGCGTACGAGCAGTACTTC
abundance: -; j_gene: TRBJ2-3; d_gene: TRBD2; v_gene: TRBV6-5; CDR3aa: CASSSSGTSTDTQYF; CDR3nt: TGTGCCAGCAGTTCAAGCGGGACGAGCACAGATACGCAGTATTTT
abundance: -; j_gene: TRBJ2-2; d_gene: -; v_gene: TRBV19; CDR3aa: CASSGQPRRNTGELFF; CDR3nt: TGTGCCAGTAGTGGACAACCTCGAAGGAACACCGGGGAGCTGTTTTTT
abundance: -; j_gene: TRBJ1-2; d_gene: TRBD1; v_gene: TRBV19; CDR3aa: CASSIDLTGVSYGYTF; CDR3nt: TGTGCCAGTAGTATAGATCTTACAGGGGTGAGCTATGGCTACACCTTC
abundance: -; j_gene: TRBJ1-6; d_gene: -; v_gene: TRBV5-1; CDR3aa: CASSLGSARLNSPLHF; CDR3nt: TGCGCCAGCAGCTTGGGCTCTGCCAGGCTTAATTCCCCCCTCCACTTT
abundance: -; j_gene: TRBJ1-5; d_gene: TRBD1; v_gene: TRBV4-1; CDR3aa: CASSQTGGISNQPQHF; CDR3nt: TGCGCCAGCAGCCAGACAGGGGGCATAAGCAATCAGCCCCAGCATTTT
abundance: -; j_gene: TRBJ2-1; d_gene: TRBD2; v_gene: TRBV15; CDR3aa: CATSRVTSGEQFF; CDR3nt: TGTGCCACCAGCAGAGTGACTAGCGGTGAGCAGTTCTTC
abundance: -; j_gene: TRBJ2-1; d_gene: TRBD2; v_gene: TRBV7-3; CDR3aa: CASSPSGSSYNEQFF; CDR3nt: TGTGCCAGCAGCCCTAGCGGGAGCTCCTACAATGAGCAGTTCTTC
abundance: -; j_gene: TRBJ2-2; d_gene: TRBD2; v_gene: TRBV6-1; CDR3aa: CASSVAGDPGGELFF; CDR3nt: TGTGCCAGCTCAGTAGCGGGGGATCCCGGCGGGGAGCTGTTTTTT
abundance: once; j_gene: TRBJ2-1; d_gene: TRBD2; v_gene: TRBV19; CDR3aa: CASSMGLVHYNEQFF; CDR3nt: TGTGCCAGTAGTATGGGACTAGTACACTACAATGAGCAGTTCTTC
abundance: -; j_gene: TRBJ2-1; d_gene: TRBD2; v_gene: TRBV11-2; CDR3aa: CASSLQGLAGYNEQFF; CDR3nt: TGTGCCAGCAGCTTACAGGGACTAGCGGGCTACAATGAGCAGTTCTTC
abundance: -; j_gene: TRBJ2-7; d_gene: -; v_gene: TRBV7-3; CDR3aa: CASSFSSIHEQYF; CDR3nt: TGTGCCAGCAGCTTCTCTAGTATCCACGAGCAGTACTTC
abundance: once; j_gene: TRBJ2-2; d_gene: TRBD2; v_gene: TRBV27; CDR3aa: CASSLRLANTGELFF; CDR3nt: TGTGCCAGCAGTTTACGACTAGCCAACACCGGGGAGCTGTTTTTT
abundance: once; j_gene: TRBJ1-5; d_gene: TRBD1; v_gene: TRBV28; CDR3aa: CASSGLVRILTGHPYHQPQHF; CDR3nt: TGTGCCAGCAGTGGATTAGTCCGGATCCTGACAGGGCATCCCTACCATCAGCCCCAGCATTTT